Below, 19 T cell receptor beta chains from the same sample are listed, as sequenced in a study of T cells in Graves' hyperthyroidism and ophthalmopathy. Authors of the study amplified TCR beta CDR3 regions from RNA transcripts. RT-PCR in the first round (using the HTBI primer set) targeted the TCR CDR3. MiXCR was run by TCRdb on the multiplex PCR reads, yielding one entry per CDR3 protein. The table shows 300,000 or so distinct CDR3 sequences, with 15% to 20% occurring only once. Sequencing input: blood. The source of these receptors is a woman aged 60-75 years with Graves' ophthalmopathy.

This clonotype was counted a few times. The chain couples TRBV7-9 to TRBJ1-2; possibly TRBD1 for D (6 bases). The V gene lost 3 bases and the J gene lost 7 bases, with 12 bases spanning the gap. Germline V gene data show CDR1 as SEHNR and CDR2 as FQNEAQ (reference sequence). The CDR3 sequence is 13 residues long. This CDR3 is CASSFSGEVGYTF. Written as DNA, the CDR3 is TGTGCCAGCAGCTTTTCAGGGGAGGTTGGCTACACCTTC.

There are many counts of this clonotype. The V and J genes are TRBV28 and TRBJ1-1, with no clear D. V shed 7 bases and J shed 1 base, with 4 bases lying between them. Per the germline V gene, CDR1 is MDHEN and CDR2 is SYDVKM. This CDR3 comprises 11 residues. The CDR3 here is CASTANTEAFF. In DNA, the CDR3 is TGTGCCAGCACGGCGAACACTGAAGCTTTCTTT.

This clonotype occurred many times. The chain joins TRBV7-2 to TRBJ2-5, with 7 bases fitting TRBD2. Trimming removed 2 bases from V and 1 base from J; junction bases left unmatched: 1. Germline lookup yields CDR1 SGHTA and CDR2 FQGNSA. CDR3 length equals 14 residues. Written as DNA, the CDR3 is TGTGCCAGCAGCTTAAGCGGGGTCCAAGAGACCCAGTACTTC. It specifies CASSLSGVQETQYF.

This chain links TRBV12-3 or TRBV12-4 with TRBJ2-7, with D unclear. CDR3 length: 15 residues. Trimming pared 4 bases from V and 3 bases from J, leaving 16 bases between. CDR3 DNA sequence: TGTGCCAGCAGTTCCAATGACGCGGCAAACTACGAGCAGTACTTC. It is translated as CASSSNDAANYEQYF.

This clonotype has ten or more counts. The chain employs TRBV7-2 and TRBJ1-1, with D possibly being TRBD1 (5 bases). The CDR3 has 14 amino acids. The germline V gene encodes CDR1 SGHTA and CDR2 FQGNSA. The ends were cut back, 1 base at V and 5 bases at J, with 11 bases in the middle. CDR3 loop: CASSLEQGGTEAFF. The DNA for the CDR3 is TGTGCCAGCAGCTTAGAGCAGGGAGGGACTGAAGCTTTCTTT.

The V call is TRBV6-1, the J call TRBJ2-3; no clear D. This CDR3 is built from 13 residues. Germline values: CDR1 MNHNS, CDR2 SASEGT. V lost 9 bases and J 1 base, leaving 11 bases between the germline ends. The CDR3 loop reads CASALVGTDTQYF. In DNA, the CDR3 is TGTGCCAGTGCTTTGGTGGGCACAGATACGCAGTATTTT.

This clonotype was observed a few times. The rearrangement uses TRBV6-1 and TRBJ2-6; 10 bases map to TRBD1. V was pared by 6 bases and J by 3 bases, with 8 bases of the junction left unmatched. CDR3 length: 17 residues. Germline V gene data show CDR1 as MNHNS and CDR2 as SASEGT. This CDR3 reads CASSRQGAQGGANVLTF. The CDR3 bases are TGTGCCAGCAGCCGACAGGGGGCTCAAGGTGGGGCCAACGTCCTGACTTTC.

The table lists this clonotype with a few counts. The genes are TRBV6-5 and TRBJ1-2; D may be TRBD1 (5 bases). Germline V lookup: CDR1 MNHEY, CDR2 SVGAGI. The V and J ends lost 10 bases and 4 bases respectively, with 13 bases between them. This CDR3 is built from 12 residues. CDR3 loop: CATARVGYGYTF. The CDR3 DNA is TGTGCCACCGCCAGGGTGGGCTATGGCTACACCTTC.

This clonotype was seen repeatedly, ten times or more. V gene TRBV10-3 combines with J gene TRBJ2-5; maybe TRBD2 (7 bases). Per germline, CDR1 ENHRY and CDR2 SYGVKD. The CDR3 has 13 amino acids. The DNA of the CDR3 is TGTGCTACGACGGAGGGGGGGCCAGAGACCCAGTACTTC. It translates to CATTEGGPETQYF.

This clonotype was picked up many times. The V and J genes are TRBV11-2 and TRBJ2-7; D tentatively fits TRBD1 or TRBD2 (5 bases each). This CDR3 is built from 16 residues. Germline CDR1 and CDR2: SGHAT and FQNNGV. Trimming shortened V by 5 bases and J by 0 bases, and 17 bases separated the two germline ends. The CDR3, as DNA: TGTGCCAGCAGCCCATTAGACAGCGGCAGCTCCTACGAGCAGTACTTC. Its translation: CASSPLDSGSSYEQYF.

The chain is built from TRBV29-1 and TRBJ2-3, with D uncertain. The CDR3 loop spans 14 amino acids. The germline CDR1 and CDR2 sequences are SQVTM and ANQGSEA. Trimming cost V 6 bases and J 3 bases, with 16 bases left between them. Written as DNA, the CDR3 is TGCAGCGTCCTTTTGAACCTGAATACAGATACGCAGTATTTT. Amino acids: CSVLLNLNTDTQYF.

This clonotype was detected many times. The J gene is TRBJ2-7, the V gene TRBV7-2, with 8 bases fitting TRBD1. V lost 4 bases and J lost 6; bases outside the gene matches: 5. Germline values: CDR1 SGHTA, CDR2 FQGNSA. There are 13 residues in the CDR3. The CDR3 protein is CASSSGQGGEQYF. DNA for the CDR3: TGTGCCAGCAGCTCCGGACAGGGCGGCGAGCAGTACTTC.

This chain connects TRBV4-2 to TRBJ1-5, with D possibly matching TRBD1 (5 bases). The germline CDR1 and CDR2 sequences are LGHNA and YNFKEQ. CDR3 length: 16 amino acids. Trimming stripped 1 base from V and 7 bases from J, with 17 bases between. CDR3 in DNA: TGTGCCAGCAGCCAAGTAAGGGACGATGGGCACCAGCCCCAGCATTTT. Translation: CASSQVRDDGHQPQHF.

This clonotype has only a few counts. The rearrangement links TRBV5-6 to TRBJ1-2, with 10 bases identical to TRBD1. J gave up 6 bases and V 1 base, and 6 bases lay outside the gene matches. Germline-derived CDR1 and CDR2 are SGHDT and YYEEEE. The CDR3 is 15 amino acids. The CDR3 nucleotides are TGTGCCAGCAGCTTGACCTCCGGGACAGGGGATGGCTACACCTTC. Translated, it gives CASSLTSGTGDGYTF.

The chain carries TRBV24-1 and TRBJ2-1; TRBD1 agrees at 11 bases. The germline V gene encodes CDR1 KGHDR and CDR2 SFDVKD. This CDR3 spans 15 amino acids. The V segment lost 4 bases and the J segment 8 bases; nucleotides outside the gene matches: 6. The CDR3 is CATSDRDRGNYEQFF. For the CDR3, the DNA is TGTGCCACCAGTGACCGGGACAGGGGGAACTATGAGCAGTTCTTC.

The table lists this clonotype with many counts. The chain carries TRBV18 and TRBJ2-7; TRBD2 agrees at 10 bases. Losses at the gene ends were 3 bases for V and 4 bases for J; bases not matched to a gene: 9. The CDR3 loop spans 16 amino acids. CDR1 is KGHSH and CDR2 is LQKENI in the germline V gene. The CDR3 sequence: CASSPATSGKGYEQYF. CDR3 DNA: TGTGCCAGCTCACCCGCAACTAGCGGGAAAGGATACGAGCAGTACTTC. The variable domain in full, completed from reference TRBV18 and TRBJ2-7, reads NAGVMQNPRHLVRRRGQEARLRCSPMKGHSHVYWYRQLPEEGLKFMVYLQKENIIDESGMPKERFSAEFPKEGPSILRIQQVVRGDSAAYFCASSPATSGKGYEQYFGPGTRLTVT.

This clonotype was counted a few times. V is TRBV6-1 and J is TRBJ2-3; 7 bases are a match to TRBD1. Germline V CDR1 and CDR2: MNHNS, SASEGT. Unmatched junction bases numbered 13, after V lost 9 bases and J lost 7 bases. The CDR3 totals 14 residues. The CDR3 region is CASSPIQGSNTQYF. The CDR3 region has the DNA TGTGCCAGTTCTCCCATACAGGGGTCCAATACGCAGTATTTT.

This clonotype was counted between two and nine times. This may come from a read error, since a much larger clone is one base off. The chain recombines TRBV28 with TRBJ1-1; 7 nucleotides align to TRBD1. Germline V gene sequence: CDR1 MDHEN, CDR2 SYDVKM. The CDR3 totals 16 residues. The CDR3, as DNA: TGTGCCAGCAGTGGTTGGGCAGGGGGTTTGAACATTGAAGCTTTCTTT. Translated, it gives CASSGWAGGLNIEAFF.

V usage is TRBV6-4 and J usage is TRBJ2-1, with D possibly TRBD2 on 6 matching bases. Trimming took 5 bases from V and 0 from J, leaving 11 bases between them. CDR3 length: 15 amino acids. Looked up from germline, CDR1 is MRHNA and CDR2 is SNTAGT. CDR3 residues: CASSQDGSSYNEQFF. The CDR3 bases are TGTGCCAGCAGTCAAGACGGGAGCTCCTACAATGAGCAGTTCTTC.